This TCR beta chain was sequenced during a study of regulatory T cells in long-lasting Graves disease. CDR1 and CDR2 (germline): MNHEY, SMNVEV (reference sequence). This CDR3 spans 14 amino acids. Trimming left V 5 bases short and J 1 base short, with 12 bases between. Time point indicated: persistent/refractory GD, antithyroid drugs over 5 years with positive TRAb. RNA isolated from PBMCs was used to make the TCR library. Patients hailed from an endocrinology department in Xi'an, China. To make TCR beta libraries, researchers used iRepertoire HTBI primers and Arm-PCR of CDR3 regions. Using its own MiXCR run on the multiplex PCR reads, TCRdb lists one record per CDR3 protein. The top ten clones hold around 30% of a sample with more than 300,000 distinct CDR3 sequences, 20% to 25% of them seen once. Broader study findings: Lower TCR diversity characterized persistent Graves' patients relative to newly diagnosed patients. There was favoring of TRBV28, TRBJ1-2 and TRBJ2-5 in persistent disease.

This clonotype has more than one count but fewer than ten. Its antigen is as yet unknown. V is TRBV27 and J is TRBJ2-7; D gene unclear. The clonotype originates from a woman aged 40 to 50 with Graves disease. Sequencing used peripheral blood mononuclear cells (PBMCs), obtained when the disease was refractory, from a patient treated with antithyroid drugs. Here the CDR3 reads CASSPRWQSYEQYF. The CDR3 coding sequence is TGTGCCAGCAGTCCGCGGTGGCAGTCCTACGAGCAGTACTTC.